These T cell receptor beta chains were read from a single sample in a study of naive and memory T cell subsets. TCRdb re-called the UMI-ligation and nested PCR reads through MiXCR, storing one row per CDR3 protein. Here the sample spans roughly 92,000 distinct CDR3 sequences, around 11% being singletons. Input material: naive CD4+ T cells from blood. Receptor source: a human donor in good health. Each CDR3 is given with its conserved first and last residue. Each record gives: clone size, V gene, D gene, CDR3 length, J gene, CDR3 DNA, CDR3 protein. A D gene is named only where the DNA matches it firmly. The size field is filled for only some rows; it gives once, few, many or a size class.

size: few; V: TRBV5-1; D: .; length: 15; J: TRBJ2-3; DNA: TGCGCCAGCAGCAATGACTACCCTAACACAGATACGCAGTATTTT; CDR3: CASSNDYPNTDTQYF
size: few; V: TRBV29-1; D: .; length: 13; J: TRBJ2-1; DNA: TGCAGCGGTGGACTAGGTGGAGGGGGTGAGCAGTTCTTC; CDR3: CSGGLGGGGEQFF
size: many; V: TRBV7-2; D: .; length: 14; J: TRBJ2-3; DNA: TGTGCCAGCAGCTTAGCTCCCCCACGGGGAACGCAGTATTTT; CDR3: CASSLAPPRGTQYF
size: .; V: TRBV2; D: .; length: 13; J: TRBJ2-5; DNA: TGTGCCAGCAGTGTTTCCAGGCTGGGGACCCAGTACTTC; CDR3: CASSVSRLGTQYF
size: many; V: TRBV2; D: .; length: 15; J: TRBJ2-1; DNA: TGTGCCAGCCTACCTCGTGGTTCGGGGGGCGAGGAGCAGTTCTTC; CDR3: CASLPRGSGGEEQFF
size: .; V: TRBV7-3; D: .; length: 15; J: TRBJ2-3; DNA: TGTGCCAGCAGCACGGACTCACCTCCTCTATATACGCAGTATTTT; CDR3: CASSTDSPPLYTQYF
size: .; V: TRBV7-6; D: TRBD1; length: 17; J: TRBJ1-4; DNA: TGTGCCAGCAGCCCGGGACAGGGGGCGCAGGACCATGAAAAACTGTTTTTT; CDR3: CASSPGQGAQDHEKLFF
size: few; V: TRBV12-3/TRBV12-4; D: .; length: 14; J: TRBJ2-3; DNA: TGTGCCAGCAACATCGGCAGGTTACGAGATACGCAGTATTTT; CDR3: CASNIGRLRDTQYF
size: many; V: TRBV11-2; D: .; length: 13; J: TRBJ2-4; DNA: TGTGCCAGCAGCCACGAGGCCAAAAACATTCAGTACTTC; CDR3: CASSHEAKNIQYF
size: many; V: TRBV19; D: .; length: 13; J: TRBJ2-2; DNA: TGTGCCAGTAGTATTAAGAACACCGGGGAGCTGTTTTTT; CDR3: CASSIKNTGELFF
size: .; V: TRBV5-1; D: .; length: 12; J: TRBJ2-1; DNA: TGCGCCAGCAGCCTGAATACCAATGAGCAGTTCTTC; CDR3: CASSLNTNEQFF
size: few; V: TRBV5-1; D: .; length: 16; J: TRBJ1-1; DNA: TGCGCCAGCAGTCCCGGGGCTGGGGCTTCTAACACTGAAGCTTTCTTT; CDR3: CASSPGAGASNTEAFF
size: .; V: TRBV12-3/TRBV12-4; D: .; length: 15; J: TRBJ1-5; DNA: TGTGCCAGCAGTCCGAGGGGGTTTGACAATCAGCCCCAGCATTTT; CDR3: CASSPRGFDNQPQHF
size: .; V: TRBV4-2; D: TRBD2; length: 16; J: TRBJ2-1; DNA: TGTGCCAGCAGCCAAGAGTGGGCTAGCGGAGGCAATGAGCAGTTCTTC; CDR3: CASSQEWASGGNEQFF
size: few; V: TRBV19; D: TRBD1; length: 15; J: TRBJ2-7; DNA: TGTGCCAGTGCCCTCGGGACAGGGGGGACCTACGAGCAGTACTTC; CDR3: CASALGTGGTYEQYF
size: .; V: TRBV15; D: .; length: 17; J: TRBJ1-3; DNA: TGTGCCACCAGCAGAGGCACAGGATCCTCCTCTGGAAACACCATATATTTT; CDR3: CATSRGTGSSSGNTIYF
size: .; V: TRBV5-4; D: TRBD2; length: 16; J: TRBJ2-1; DNA: TGTGCCAGCAGCTTGGGGCTAGCGGGAGGTGGCAATGAGCAGTTCTTC; CDR3: CASSLGLAGGGNEQFF
size: few; V: TRBV6-6; D: .; length: 14; J: TRBJ2-7; DNA: TGTGCCAGCGCCGGGACCGGGGGTATCTACGAGCAGTACTTC; CDR3: CASAGTGGIYEQYF
size: many; V: TRBV20-1; D: .; length: 13; J: TRBJ2-1; DNA: TGCAGTGCACCCGGGGTGGGGTACAATGAGCAGTTCTTC; CDR3: CSAPGVGYNEQFF